The sequence of this T cell receptor beta chain was determined in a study of OX40 agonist ivuxolimab in advanced cancers. Produced via immunoSEQ multiplex PCR; TCRdb's table is partial and in-frame only. The table includes tens of thousands of clones, about 91% detected once. To note about this clone: Its cognate antigen is unknown.

The CDR3 is 14 amino acids. V was shortened by 2 bases and J by 0 bases, with 9 bases between the two germline ends. Germline V gene sequence: CDR1 SGHRS, CDR2 YFSETQ. The study's findings and limits: Expanded clones tended on average to be more numerous among CD8+ T cells than CD4+.

The TCR was taken from an adult with an advanced solid tumor such as melanoma, head and neck, liver or kidney cancer. The chain is built from TRBV5-1 and TRBJ2-7; a weak D match, TRBD2 (5 bases). The material sequenced was CD4+ or CD8+ T cells sorted from blood, taken in a trial of the OX40 agonist ivuxolimab. The CDR3: CASSFAGDSYEQYF. Here the CDR3 DNA reads TGCGCCAGCAGCTTTGCCGGGGACTCCTACGAGCAGTACTTC.